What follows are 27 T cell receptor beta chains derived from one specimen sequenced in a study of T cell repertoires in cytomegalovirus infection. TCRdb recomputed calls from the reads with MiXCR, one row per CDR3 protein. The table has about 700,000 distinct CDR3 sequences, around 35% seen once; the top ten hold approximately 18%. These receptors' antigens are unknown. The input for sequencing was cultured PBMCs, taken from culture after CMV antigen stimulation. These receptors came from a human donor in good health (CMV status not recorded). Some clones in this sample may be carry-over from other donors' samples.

The CDR3 reads CARSTRVARGYYEQYF. In DNA form, the CDR3 reads TGTGCCAGGTCGACCCGGGTGGCTAGGGGCTACTACGAGCAGTACTTC. V is TRBV19 and J is TRBJ2-7; D is possibly TRBD1 (5 bases). This CDR3 comprises 16 residues. Germline V gives CDR1 LNHDA, CDR2 SQIVND (reference sequence). V lost 9 bases and J lost 3, with 24 bases in between. Together with reference TRBV19 and TRBJ2-7, the CDR3 gives the full variable domain: DGGITQSPKYLFRKEGQNVTLSCEQNLNHDAMYWYRQDPGQGLRLIYYSQIVNDFQKGDIAEGYSVSREKKESFPLTVTSAQKNPTAFYLCARSTRVARGYYEQYFGPGTRLTVT.

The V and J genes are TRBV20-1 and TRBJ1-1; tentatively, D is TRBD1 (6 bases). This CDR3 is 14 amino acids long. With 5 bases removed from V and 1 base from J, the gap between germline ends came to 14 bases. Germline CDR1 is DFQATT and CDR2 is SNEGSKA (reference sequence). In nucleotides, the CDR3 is TGCAGTGCTCTTACAGGGTGGGAGAACACTGAAGCTTTCTTT. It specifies CSALTGWENTEAFF.

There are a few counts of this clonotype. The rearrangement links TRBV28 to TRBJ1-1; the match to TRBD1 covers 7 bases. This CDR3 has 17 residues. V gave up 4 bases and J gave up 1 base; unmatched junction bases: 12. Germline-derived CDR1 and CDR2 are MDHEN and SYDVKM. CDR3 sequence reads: CASSSSTGIVSNTEAFF. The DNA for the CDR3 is TGTGCCAGCAGTTCATCGACAGGGATTGTTTCGAACACTGAAGCTTTCTTT.

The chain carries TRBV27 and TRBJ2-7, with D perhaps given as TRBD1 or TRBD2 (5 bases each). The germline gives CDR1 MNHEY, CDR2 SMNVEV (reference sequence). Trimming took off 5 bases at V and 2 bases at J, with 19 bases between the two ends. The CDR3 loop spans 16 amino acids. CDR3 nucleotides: TGTGCCAGCAGTCCGAACTACGTGGGGACCCCCTACGAGCAGTACTTC. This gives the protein CASSPNYVGTPYEQYF.

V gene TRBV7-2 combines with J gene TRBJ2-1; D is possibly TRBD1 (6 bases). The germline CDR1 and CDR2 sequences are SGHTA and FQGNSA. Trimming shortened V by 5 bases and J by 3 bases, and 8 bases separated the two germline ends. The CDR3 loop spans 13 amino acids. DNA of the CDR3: TGTGCCAGCAGCATGACAGGCTACAATGAGCAGTTCTTC. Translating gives CASSMTGYNEQFF.

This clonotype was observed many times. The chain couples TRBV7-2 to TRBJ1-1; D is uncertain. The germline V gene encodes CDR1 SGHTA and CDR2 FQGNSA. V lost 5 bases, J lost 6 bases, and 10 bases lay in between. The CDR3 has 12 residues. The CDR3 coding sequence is TGTGCCAGCAGCCCTCCGGCCCCTGAAGCTTTCTTT. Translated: CASSPPAPEAFF.

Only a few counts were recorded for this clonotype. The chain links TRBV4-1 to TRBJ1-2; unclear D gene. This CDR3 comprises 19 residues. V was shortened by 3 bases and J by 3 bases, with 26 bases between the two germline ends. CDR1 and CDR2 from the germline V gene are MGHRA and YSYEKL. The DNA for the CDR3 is TGCGCCAGCAGCCAGACCCGCCGCCAGGCCCTAGTATGGGACTATGGCTACACCTTC. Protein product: CASSQTRRQALVWDYGYTF.

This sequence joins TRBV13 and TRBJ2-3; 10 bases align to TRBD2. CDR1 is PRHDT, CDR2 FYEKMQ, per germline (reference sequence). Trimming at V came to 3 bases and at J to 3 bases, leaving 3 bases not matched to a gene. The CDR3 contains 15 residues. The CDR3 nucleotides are TGTGCCAGCAGCTTCAGCGGGAGGGGAACAGATACGCAGTATTTT. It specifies CASSFSGRGTDTQYF.

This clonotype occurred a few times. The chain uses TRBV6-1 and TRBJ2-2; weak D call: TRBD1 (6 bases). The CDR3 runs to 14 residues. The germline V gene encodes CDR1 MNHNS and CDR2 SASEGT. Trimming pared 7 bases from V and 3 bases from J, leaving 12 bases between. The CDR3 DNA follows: TGTGCCAGCATTGGACAGAGGGACACCGGGGAGCTGTTTTTT. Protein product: CASIGQRDTGELFF.

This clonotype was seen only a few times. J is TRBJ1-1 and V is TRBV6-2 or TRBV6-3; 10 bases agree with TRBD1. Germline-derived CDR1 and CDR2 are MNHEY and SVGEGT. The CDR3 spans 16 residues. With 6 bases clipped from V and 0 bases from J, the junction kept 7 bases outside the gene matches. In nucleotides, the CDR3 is TGTGCCAGCAGCCCCCCCGGGACAGGGGTGAACACTGAAGCTTTCTTT. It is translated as CASSPPGTGVNTEAFF.

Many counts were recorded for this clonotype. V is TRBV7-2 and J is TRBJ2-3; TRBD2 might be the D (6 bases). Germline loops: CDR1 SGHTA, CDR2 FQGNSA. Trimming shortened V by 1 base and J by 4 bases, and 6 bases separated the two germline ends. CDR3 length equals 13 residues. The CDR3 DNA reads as TGTGCCAGCAGCTTAGGGGAGGCAGATACGCAGTATTTT. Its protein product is CASSLGEADTQYF.

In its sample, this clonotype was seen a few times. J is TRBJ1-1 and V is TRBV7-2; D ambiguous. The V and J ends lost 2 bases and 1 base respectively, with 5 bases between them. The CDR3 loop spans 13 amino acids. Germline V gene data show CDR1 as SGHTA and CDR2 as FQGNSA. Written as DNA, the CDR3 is TGTGCCAGCAGCTTAAACAAGAACACTGAAGCTTTCTTT. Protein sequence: CASSLNKNTEAFF. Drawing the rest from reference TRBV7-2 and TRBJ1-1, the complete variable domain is GAGVSQSPSNKVTEKGKDVELRCDPISGHTALYWYRQSLGQGLEFLIYFQGNSAPDKSGLPSDRFSAERTGGSVSTLTIQRTQQEDSAVYLCASSLNKNTEAFFGQGTRLTVV.

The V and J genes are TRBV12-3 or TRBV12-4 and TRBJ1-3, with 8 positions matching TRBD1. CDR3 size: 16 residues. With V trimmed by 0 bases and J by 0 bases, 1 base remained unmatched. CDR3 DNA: TGTGCCAGCAGTTTAGCGGGACAGGACTCTGGAAACACCATATATTTT. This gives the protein CASSLAGQDSGNTIYF.

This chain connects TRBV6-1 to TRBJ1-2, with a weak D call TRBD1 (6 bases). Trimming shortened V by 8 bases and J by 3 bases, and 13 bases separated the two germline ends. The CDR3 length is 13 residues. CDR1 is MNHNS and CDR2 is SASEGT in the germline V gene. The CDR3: CASGQWNDYGYTF. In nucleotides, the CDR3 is TGTGCCAGCGGACAGTGGAACGACTATGGCTACACCTTC.

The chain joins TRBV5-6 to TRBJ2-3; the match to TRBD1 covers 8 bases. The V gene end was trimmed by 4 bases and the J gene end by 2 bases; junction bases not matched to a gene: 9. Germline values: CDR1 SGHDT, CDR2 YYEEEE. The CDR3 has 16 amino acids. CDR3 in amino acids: CASSLVRDRHTDTQYF. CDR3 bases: TGTGCCAGCAGCCTCGTCCGGGACAGGCACACAGATACGCAGTATTTT.

The CDR3 sequence is CASSQDPWVDEQFF. CDR3 sequence (DNA): TGCGCCAGCAGCCAAGATCCATGGGTAGATGAGCAGTTCTTC. V is TRBV4-1 and J is TRBJ2-1; D not certain. CDR3 length equals 14 residues. The V end lost 0 bases, the J end lost 8 bases, and 11 bases lay between the germline ends. Per germline, CDR1 MGHRA and CDR2 YSYEKL.

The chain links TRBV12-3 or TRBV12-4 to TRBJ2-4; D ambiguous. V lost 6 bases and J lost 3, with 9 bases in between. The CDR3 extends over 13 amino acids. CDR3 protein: CASSLTYKNIQYF. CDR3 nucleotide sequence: TGTGCCAGCAGCCTTACATACAAAAACATTCAGTACTTC.

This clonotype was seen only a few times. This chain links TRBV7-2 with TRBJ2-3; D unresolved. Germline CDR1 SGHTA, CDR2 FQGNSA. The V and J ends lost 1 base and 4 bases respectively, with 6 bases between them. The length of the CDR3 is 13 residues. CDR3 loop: CASSLGLSDTQYF. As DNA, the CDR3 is TGTGCCAGCAGCTTAGGACTTTCAGATACGCAGTATTTT.

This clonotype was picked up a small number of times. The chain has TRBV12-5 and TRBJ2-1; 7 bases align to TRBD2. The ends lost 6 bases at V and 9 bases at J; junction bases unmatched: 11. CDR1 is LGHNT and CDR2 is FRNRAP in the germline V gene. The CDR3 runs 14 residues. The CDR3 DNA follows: TGTGCTAGTGGGGAAGGGGTGAGGGAGGGTGAGCAGTTCTTC. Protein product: CASGEGVREGEQFF.

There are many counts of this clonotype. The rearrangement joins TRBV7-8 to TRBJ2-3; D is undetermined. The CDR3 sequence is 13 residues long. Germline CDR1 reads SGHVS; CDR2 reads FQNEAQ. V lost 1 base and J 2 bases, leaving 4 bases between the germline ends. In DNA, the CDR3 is TGTGCCAGCAGCTTAGGGATCACAGATACGCAGTATTTT. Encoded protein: CASSLGITDTQYF.

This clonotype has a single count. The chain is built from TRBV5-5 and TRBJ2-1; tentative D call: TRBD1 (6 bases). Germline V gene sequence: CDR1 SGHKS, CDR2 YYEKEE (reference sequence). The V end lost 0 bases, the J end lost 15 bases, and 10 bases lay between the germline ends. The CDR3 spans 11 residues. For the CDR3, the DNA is TGTGCCAGCAGCTTGGGGGGGCCTCGGTTCTTC. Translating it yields CASSLGGPRFF.

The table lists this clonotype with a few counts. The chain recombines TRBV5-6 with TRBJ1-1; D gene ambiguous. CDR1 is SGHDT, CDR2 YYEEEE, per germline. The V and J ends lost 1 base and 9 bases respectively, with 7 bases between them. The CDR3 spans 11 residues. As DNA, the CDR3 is TGTGCCAGCAGCTTGAAAGGGAAAGCTTTCTTT. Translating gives CASSLKGKAFF.

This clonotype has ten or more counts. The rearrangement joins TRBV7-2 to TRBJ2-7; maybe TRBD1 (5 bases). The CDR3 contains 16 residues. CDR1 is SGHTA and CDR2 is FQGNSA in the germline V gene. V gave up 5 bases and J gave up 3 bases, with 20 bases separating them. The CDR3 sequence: CASSPWGGRTDYEQYF. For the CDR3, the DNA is TGTGCCAGCAGCCCCTGGGGCGGCCGGACCGACTACGAGCAGTACTTC.

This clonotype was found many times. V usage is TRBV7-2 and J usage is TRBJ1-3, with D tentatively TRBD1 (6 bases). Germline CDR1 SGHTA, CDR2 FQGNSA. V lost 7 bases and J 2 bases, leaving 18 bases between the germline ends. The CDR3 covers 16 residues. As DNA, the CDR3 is TGTGCCAGCACCCAAGGGCAAGGGGGGACTGGAAACACCATATATTTT. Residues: CASTQGQGGTGNTIYF.

The CDR3 nucleotides are TGTGCCAGCAGCGGGGGATGGGGGGCTGACGCCAAAAACATTCAGTACTTC. This codes for CASSGGWGADAKNIQYF. The chain uses TRBV7-2 and TRBJ2-4, with D tentatively TRBD1 or TRBD2 (6 bases each). The CDR3 runs to 17 residues. CDR1 is SGHTA, CDR2 FQGNSA, per germline. V was pared by 5 bases and J by 1 base, with 18 bases between.

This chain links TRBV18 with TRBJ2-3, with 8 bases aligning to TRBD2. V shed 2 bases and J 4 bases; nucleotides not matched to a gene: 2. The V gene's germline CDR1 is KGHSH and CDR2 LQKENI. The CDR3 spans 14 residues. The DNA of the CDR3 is TGTGCCAGCTCACCAGGGACTAGGGCAGATACGCAGTATTTT. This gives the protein CASSPGTRADTQYF.

The CDR3 sequence is CSARFRDTQYF. In DNA, the CDR3 is TGCAGTGCTAGGTTTAGGGATACGCAGTATTTT. The chain combines TRBV20-1 with TRBJ2-3, with D unclear. Germline CDR1 DFQATT, CDR2 SNEGSKA (reference sequence). CDR3 size: 11 residues. Deletions cut 3 bases from V and 6 bases from J, with 7 bases between.